One and the same sample provided the 22 T cell receptor beta chains below, sequenced in a study of blood T cell repertoires in COVID-19. TCRdb keeps only in-frame clones here, not all; method: immunoSEQ multiplex PCR. The data hold about 50,000 clones, with roughly 86% observed a single time. The sequenced material came from peripheral blood. These receptors originate from a woman aged 60 to 75 with acute or convalescent COVID-19.

The rearrangement uses TRBV27 and TRBJ1-5; tentatively, D is TRBD1 (6 bases). Trimming stripped 5 bases from V and 1 base from J, with 15 bases between. The CDR3 is 16 residues long. Germline loops: CDR1 MNHEY, CDR2 SMNVEV (reference sequence). The CDR3 loop is CASSPGTIISNQPQHF. In nucleotides, the CDR3 is TGTGCCAGCAGTCCCGGGACAATTATCAGCAATCAGCCCCAGCATTTT.

The chain is built from TRBV5-1 and TRBJ2-2, with 8 bases identical to TRBD2. Germline CDR1 SGHRS, CDR2 YFSETQ. J was trimmed by 1 base and V by 3 bases; bases with no gene match: 2. This CDR3 has 15 residues. The CDR3 here is CASSSGGLNTGELFF. The CDR3 bases are TGCGCCAGCAGCTCGGGGGGGCTGAACACCGGGGAGCTGTTTTTT.

CDR3 loop: CSVDGLAGGGLNEQFF. CDR3 nucleotides: TGCAGCGTTGACGGTCTAGCGGGAGGGGGATTGAATGAGCAGTTCTTC. The chain couples TRBV29-1 to TRBJ2-1, with 12 positions matching TRBD2. V dropped 3 bases and J dropped 7; count of bases not matched to a gene: 10. The CDR3 spans 16 residues. CDR1 SQVTM and CDR2 ANQGSEA come from the germline V gene.

This clone was seen once. The V and J genes are TRBV9 and TRBJ2-5, with a possible D match to TRBD2 (6 bases). Germline V gives CDR1 SGDLS, CDR2 YYNGEE. With 0 bases removed from V and 5 bases from J, the gap between germline ends came to 17 bases. The CDR3 is made up of 16 amino acids. CDR3 residues: CASSVGVGGPGETQYF. Here the CDR3 DNA reads TGTGCCAGCAGCGTAGGGGTGGGAGGACCGGGGGAGACCCAGTACTTC.

The chain couples TRBV28 to TRBJ1-1, with TRBD1 matching 7 bases. Germline loops: CDR1 MDHEN, CDR2 SYDVKM. The V and J ends lost 6 bases and 2 bases, in that order; junction bases with no gene match: 9. This CDR3 region has 15 residues. This CDR3 is CASSQPTGANTEAFF. The DNA for the CDR3 is TGTGCCAGCAGCCAACCAACAGGGGCCAACACTGAAGCTTTCTTT.

As DNA, the CDR3 is TGTGCCAGCAGTCGGTATGGACTAGCGGGGGGGCCAGGCACAGATACGCAGTATTTT. It codes for CASSRYGLAGGPGTDTQYF. The chain combines TRBV27 with TRBJ2-3; 15 bases are a match to TRBD2. The CDR3 has 19 amino acids. CDR1 and CDR2 from the germline V gene are MNHEY and SMNVEV (reference sequence). Losses at the gene ends were 5 bases for V and 1 base for J; bases not matched to a gene: 10.

Only a few counts were recorded for this clone. The chain recombines TRBV7-2 with TRBJ1-2; D unresolved. This CDR3 is built from 13 residues. The germline gives CDR1 SGHTA, CDR2 FQGNSA. Trimming removed 5 bases at V and 2 bases at J, with 9 bases between. The CDR3 reads CASSGDGNYGYTF. In DNA, the CDR3 is TGTGCCAGCAGCGGCGACGGGAACTATGGCTACACCTTC.

This chain joins TRBV10-3 and TRBJ1-5; D ambiguous. The CDR3 is 15 amino acids. Germline CDR1 and CDR2: ENHRY and SYGVKD. V lost 2 bases to trimming and J lost 3 bases, with 11 bases between them. The CDR3 DNA sequence: TGTGCCATCAGTGAGGGTCAGTATATCAATCAGCCCCAGCATTTT. It yields the protein CAISEGQYINQPQHF.

This chain uses TRBV5-6 with TRBJ1-2, with D possibly being TRBD1 (5 bases). Trimming took 3 bases from V and 1 from J, leaving 13 bases between them. There are 15 residues in the CDR3. CDR1 is SGHDT, CDR2 YYEEEE, per germline. The CDR3: CASSWRDGNNYGYTF. In nucleotides, the CDR3 is TGTGCCAGCAGCTGGCGGGACGGAAATAACTATGGCTACACCTTC. Drawing the rest from reference TRBV5-6 and TRBJ1-2, the complete variable domain is DAGVTQSPTHLIKTRGQQVTLRCSPKSGHDTVSWYQQALGQGPQFIFQYYEEEERQRGNFPDRFSGHQFPNYSSELNVNALLLGDSALYLCASSWRDGNNYGYTFGSGTRLTVV.

This rearrangement joins TRBV3-1 (or the pseudogene TRBV3-2) to TRBJ2-1, with D hard to call. CDR1 is LGHDT, CDR2 YNNKEL, per germline (reference sequence). This CDR3 is built from 12 residues. V shed 4 bases and J shed 7 bases, with 8 bases lying between them. Written as DNA, the CDR3 is TGTGCCAGCAGCCGGCAGTCTAATGAGCAGTTCTTC. Its translation: CASSRQSNEQFF.

The chain joins TRBV7-2 to TRBJ1-1; D possibly corresponds to TRBD1 (6 bases). The CDR3 contains 14 residues. Trimming took off 4 bases at V and 11 bases at J, with 20 bases between the two ends. The germline V gene encodes CDR1 SGHTA and CDR2 FQGNSA. CDR3 DNA: TGTGCCAGCAGCTCAAGATCAGGGGTATTAGGGGCTTTCTTT. Its translation is CASSSRSGVLGAFF. Full variable domain (missing parts from reference TRBV7-2 and TRBJ1-1): GAGVSQSPSNKVTEKGKDVELRCDPISGHTALYWYRQSLGQGLEFLIYFQGNSAPDKSGLPSDRFSAERTGGSVSTLTIQRTQQEDSAVYLCASSSRSGVLGAFFGQGTRLTVV.

The chain uses TRBV5-4 and TRBJ1-1, with D maybe TRBD1 (5 bases). The CDR3 is 17 residues long. V was shortened by 4 bases and J by 3 bases, with 22 bases between the two germline ends. Germline values: CDR1 SGHNT, CDR2 YYREEE (reference sequence). CDR3 loop: CASSPGGIAGRDTEAFF. The CDR3 DNA reads TGTGCCAGCAGCCCGGGGGGGATTGCGGGCCGAGACACTGAAGCTTTCTTT.

This clone came up once. This rearrangement joins TRBV10-3 to TRBJ2-5; 11 bases agree with TRBD1. This CDR3 region has 14 residues. V dropped 4 bases and J dropped 5; count of bases not matched to a gene: 3. CDR1 is ENHRY, CDR2 SYGVKD, per germline. CDR3: CAISVRDRGETQYF. CDR3 nucleotides: TGTGCCATCAGTGTGAGGGACAGGGGGGAGACCCAGTACTTC.

This chain links TRBV10-2 with TRBJ1-5; TRBD1 might be the D (6 bases). The CDR3 covers 15 residues. Trimming cost V 1 base and J 4 bases, with 11 bases left between them. In germline, CDR1 is WSHSY, CDR2 SAAADI. The CDR3 protein is CASSELWTDNQPQHF. In DNA form, the CDR3 reads TGCGCCAGCAGTGAGTTATGGACAGATAATCAGCCCCAGCATTTT.

V gene TRBV12-3 or TRBV12-4 combines with J gene TRBJ2-3, with D perhaps TRBD2 (5 bases). Trimming removed 6 bases from V and 3 bases from J, with 10 bases in between. This CDR3 contains 13 residues. The CDR3, as DNA: TGTGCCAGCAGAACTAGTCTGACAGATACGCAGTATTTT. Its translation: CASRTSLTDTQYF.

The genes are TRBV7-2 and TRBJ1-5, with D unresolved. This CDR3 region has 13 residues. Trimming stripped 4 bases from V and 5 bases from J, with 9 bases between. CDR1 is SGHTA and CDR2 is FQGNSA in the germline V gene. The DNA for the CDR3 is TGTGCCAGCAGCTCAGAGAGGGATCAGCCCCAGCATTTT. This translates into CASSSERDQPQHF. Full variable domain (missing parts from reference TRBV7-2 and TRBJ1-5): GAGVSQSPSNKVTEKGKDVELRCDPISGHTALYWYRQSLGQGLEFLIYFQGNSAPDKSGLPSDRFSAERTGGSVSTLTIQRTQQEDSAVYLCASSSERDQPQHFGDGTRLSIL.

V and J are TRBV15 and TRBJ2-7, with D maybe TRBD1 (5 bases). Germline values: CDR1 LNHNV, CDR2 YYDKDF (reference sequence). This CDR3 has 14 residues. V was cut by 3 bases and J by 0 bases, with 9 bases left in between. This chain's CDR3 is CATSRDTHSYEQYF. Here the CDR3 DNA reads TGTGCCACCAGCAGGGACACCCACTCCTACGAGCAGTACTTC.

This chain joins TRBV5-4 and TRBJ1-3; TRBD1 aligns across 7 bases. Germline values: CDR1 SGHNT, CDR2 YYREEE (reference sequence). There are 16 residues in the CDR3. Unmatched junction bases numbered 9, after V lost 3 bases and J lost 3 bases. The CDR3 DNA sequence: TGTGCCAGCAGCTGGCGGGGACAGACCAGTGGAAACACCATATATTTT. The encoded protein is CASSWRGQTSGNTIYF.

This clone was counted a few times. J is TRBJ2-1 and V is TRBV7-8; 11 bases are a match to TRBD2. Per germline, CDR1 SGHVS and CDR2 FQNEAQ. There are 16 residues in the CDR3. The J segment lost 9 bases and the V segment lost 5 bases, leaving 12 bases of the junction unmatched. As DNA, the CDR3 is TGTGCCAGCAGCAAGACTAGCGGGACCGTGTCGCGTGAGCAGTTCTTC. It encodes CASSKTSGTVSREQFF.

This clone has just one count. The J gene is TRBJ1-2, the V gene TRBV5-6; 7 nucleotides align to TRBD1. The V gene's germline CDR1 is SGHDT and CDR2 YYEEEE. This CDR3 has 16 residues. J lost 4 bases, V lost 2 bases, and 11 bases had no gene match. CDR3 sequence: CASSLPEGQDIYGYTF. The CDR3 bases are TGTGCCAGCAGCTTACCCGAAGGACAGGATATCTATGGCTACACCTTC.

This rearrangement joins TRBV14 to TRBJ2-7; tentative D call: TRBD2 (5 bases). Trimming left V 3 bases short and J 6 bases short, with 12 bases between. The length of the CDR3 is 13 residues. CDR1 and CDR2 from the germline V gene are SGHDN and FVKESK. The CDR3 DNA sequence: TGTGCCAGCAGCCAGCACCTAGCATCCGAGCAGTACTTC. This encodes CASSQHLASEQYF.

The chain couples TRBV18 to TRBJ2-7; 9 nucleotides agree with TRBD1. The CDR3 extends over 16 amino acids. J gave up 3 bases and V 3 bases, and 9 bases lay outside the gene matches. Per germline, CDR1 KGHSH and CDR2 LQKENI. CDR3 residues: CASSPLGQGVNYEQYF. The CDR3 nucleotides are TGTGCCAGCTCACCCCTGGGACAGGGTGTAAACTACGAGCAGTACTTC.